The TCR beta chain described here comes from a study of sequential checkpoint blockade in melanoma. Treatment noted: randomized to nivolumab then ipilimumab (arm A) or the reverse (arm B). Trimming shortened V by 5 bases and J by 7 bases, and 14 bases separated the two germline ends. CDR3 length: 13 residues. CDR1 is GTSNPN and CDR2 is SVGIG in the germline V gene (reference sequence). Study-wide points: Tumor T-cell fraction and clonality correlated with PD-L1 and CD8+ counts. Patients with week-13 increases in T-cell fraction and clonality benefited about 30 times more often.

This clone has more than one count but fewer than ten. Its specificity is not known. Sequencing was performed with immunoSEQ multiplex PCR; in TCRdb, only in-frame clones are kept and a portion is missing. The sample shows under 2,500 clones, roughly 15% of them seen only once. The rearrangement joins TRBV30 to TRBJ2-2; tentatively, D is TRBD1 (5 bases). This sample comprised tumor tissue (inferred from file names), obtained from a patient given nivolumab and ipilimumab in sequence. The sequence was collected from a human donor with melanoma. DNA for the CDR3: TGTGCCTGGGAAAAAAGGGGTCACGGGGAGCTGTTTTTT. It translates to CAWEKRGHGELFF. Drawing the rest from reference TRBV30 and TRBJ2-2, the complete variable domain is SQTIHQWPATLVQPVGSPLSLECTVEGTSNPNLYWYRQAAGRGLQLLFYSVGIGQISSEVPQNLSASRPQDRQFILSSKKLLLSDSGFYLCAWEKRGHGELFFGEGSRLTVL.